These 14 T cell receptor beta chains share one sample of origin, sequenced in a study of Ad26.COV2.S vaccination and SARS-CoV-2 variants. TCRdb's table, derived via immunoSEQ multiplex PCR, lists solely in-frame clones and lacks some. The sample holds 300,000 to 450,000 clones, more than 75% seen once. Stated treatment: 19 received Ad26.COV2.S at low or high dose, single or two shots; five or six received placebo; per-sample allocation not given. Day 63 following the first vaccine or placebo injection was when the samples were taken. The specimen comprised peripheral blood, sampled in a trial of Ad26.COV2.S vaccine versus placebo. These receptors all come from a person aged 18-60 years who received the Ad26.COV2.S COVID-19 vaccine or a placebo.

The chain combines TRBV6-6 with TRBJ2-3; no clear D. Germline lookup yields CDR1 MNHNY and CDR2 SVGAGI (reference sequence). Trimming shortened V by 7 bases and J by 1 base, and 9 bases separated the two germline ends. The CDR3 is 13 amino acids. CDR3 nucleotides: TGTGCCAGCAAAGGGTCTGGCACAGATACGCAGTATTTT. It specifies CASKGSGTDTQYF.

This sequence joins TRBV2 and TRBJ1-5; TRBD1 is a possible D gene (5 bases). The germline V gene encodes CDR1 SNHLY and CDR2 FYNNEI. V lost 5 bases and J 4 bases, leaving 9 bases between the germline ends. The CDR3 is 13 amino acids. The CDR3 nucleotides are TGTGCCAGCAGTCCACAGGCGAATCAGCCCCAGCATTTT. This codes for CASSPQANQPQHF.

The chain links TRBV5-1 to TRBJ1-5; D is unclear. This CDR3 region has 13 residues. Looked up from germline, CDR1 is SGHRS and CDR2 is YFSETQ. Trimming stripped 5 bases from V and 1 base from J, with 7 bases between. For the CDR3, the DNA is TGCGCCAGCAGATCCGACAGCAATCAGCCCCAGCATTTT. This sequence encodes CASRSDSNQPQHF. Drawing the rest from reference TRBV5-1 and TRBJ1-5, the complete variable domain is KAGVTQTPRYLIKTRGQQVTLSCSPISGHRSVSWYQQTPGQGLQFLFEYFSETQRNKGNFPGRFSGRQFSNSRSEMNVSTLELGDSALYLCASRSDSNQPQHFGDGTRLSIL.

The chain links TRBV6-5 to TRBJ1-2; D ambiguous. V was cut by 4 bases and J by 8 bases, with 14 bases left in between. Germline V gives CDR1 MNHEY, CDR2 SVGAGI. The CDR3 is 13 residues long. CDR3 region: CASSSTEFEGYTF. The CDR3 nucleotides are TGTGCCAGCAGTTCTACGGAATTTGAGGGCTACACCTTC.

The V gene is TRBV7-9, the J gene TRBJ2-1; 10 bases line up with TRBD1. The germline V gene has CDR1 SEHNR and CDR2 FQNEAQ (reference sequence). V gave up 5 bases and J gave up 8 bases; unmatched junction bases: 12. This CDR3 has 16 residues. CDR3 in DNA: TGTGCCAGCAGCACCATACCGGGACAGGGGAGGGATGAGCAGTTCTTC. This codes for CASSTIPGQGRDEQFF.

This clone was seen a single time. The gene calls are TRBV7-9 and TRBJ2-1, with TRBD1 matching 7 bases. CDR1 and CDR2 from the germline V gene are SEHNR and FQNEAQ (reference sequence). J gave up 2 bases and V 5 bases, and 3 bases lay outside the gene matches. The CDR3 is 14 amino acids. In nucleotides, the CDR3 is TGTGCCAGCAGCGACGGGACAGCCTACAATGAGCAGTTCTTC. Its translation is CASSDGTAYNEQFF.

The chain is built from TRBV5-5 and TRBJ2-1; D is unresolved. V was clipped by 2 bases and J by 2 bases, with 5 bases between them. This CDR3 has 13 amino acids. Per the germline V gene, CDR1 is SGHKS and CDR2 is YYEKEE (reference sequence). Here the CDR3 DNA reads TGTGCCAGCAGCTTCGACCCCTACAATGAGCAGTTCTTC. This encodes CASSFDPYNEQFF.

The rearrangement links TRBV5-1 to TRBJ1-1, with D tentatively TRBD1 (6 bases). V lost 3 bases and J lost 1, with 16 bases in between. This CDR3 comprises 16 residues. The germline V gene has CDR1 SGHRS and CDR2 YFSETQ. CDR3 sequence: CASSSEGRTANTEAFF. In DNA, the CDR3 is TGCGCCAGCAGCTCCGAAGGTCGGACAGCGAACACTGAAGCTTTCTTT.

The CDR3 protein is CASRNRQGAHTEAFF. CDR3 bases: TGTGCCAGCAGAAACCGACAGGGGGCGCACACTGAAGCTTTCTTT. The chain combines TRBV27 with TRBJ1-1; 10 nucleotides agree with TRBD1. Trimming removed 6 bases from V and 3 bases from J; junction bases left unmatched: 7. Per the germline V gene, CDR1 is MNHEY and CDR2 is SMNVEV (reference sequence). The CDR3 runs to 15 residues.

To note about this clone: This sample includes further DNA sequences coding for the same CDR3. This sequence joins TRBV11-2 and TRBJ2-1; 10 positions match TRBD2. The CDR3 sequence is 15 residues long. The trim removed 1 base at V and 6 bases at J, leaving 3 bases unmatched. Germline values: CDR1 SGHAT, CDR2 FQNNGV. CDR3 nucleotides: TGTGCCAGCAGCTTAGTCTTAGCGGGGGGCAATGAGCAGTTCTTC. It specifies CASSLVLAGGNEQFF.

This clone was recorded once. The chain joins TRBV19 to TRBJ2-7, with 7 bases aligning to TRBD1. This CDR3 spans 16 amino acids. From germline, CDR1 is LNHDA and CDR2 SQIVND (reference sequence). Trimming took 5 bases from V and 0 from J; bases not matched to a gene: 10. The CDR3 protein is CASSAPWTGHSYEQYF. The CDR3 DNA sequence: TGTGCCAGTAGTGCTCCATGGACAGGCCACTCCTACGAGCAGTACTTC.

The chain employs TRBV19 and TRBJ2-1; 12 nucleotides match TRBD1. Germline trimming cut 2 bases from V and 7 bases from J; bases unmatched to any gene: 15. Germline CDR1 and CDR2: LNHDA and SQIVND (reference sequence). The CDR3 totals 19 residues. The CDR3 DNA reads as TGTGCCAGTAGTATATCCCGGGACAGGGGGCTTCGAGGAGGTAATGAGCAGTTCTTC. Translated: CASSISRDRGLRGGNEQFF.

V usage is TRBV19 and J usage is TRBJ1-3; 9 bases line up with TRBD1. The J segment lost 0 bases and the V segment lost 5 bases, leaving 8 bases of the junction unmatched. Looked up from germline, CDR1 is LNHDA and CDR2 is SQIVND (reference sequence). The CDR3 covers 17 residues. Written as DNA, the CDR3 is TGTGCCAGTAGTCCCCGGGACAGGGCCTACTCTGGAAACACCATATATTTT. Its translation: CASSPRDRAYSGNTIYF.

The J gene is TRBJ2-7, the V gene TRBV7-6; D remains unclear. This CDR3 comprises 14 residues. V lost 3 bases and J lost 5, with 14 bases in between. The germline V gene encodes CDR1 SGHVS and CDR2 FNYEAQ. The CDR3 loop is CASSFRPGIHEQYF. In DNA, the CDR3 is TGTGCCAGCAGCTTCCGCCCCGGAATCCACGAGCAGTACTTC.